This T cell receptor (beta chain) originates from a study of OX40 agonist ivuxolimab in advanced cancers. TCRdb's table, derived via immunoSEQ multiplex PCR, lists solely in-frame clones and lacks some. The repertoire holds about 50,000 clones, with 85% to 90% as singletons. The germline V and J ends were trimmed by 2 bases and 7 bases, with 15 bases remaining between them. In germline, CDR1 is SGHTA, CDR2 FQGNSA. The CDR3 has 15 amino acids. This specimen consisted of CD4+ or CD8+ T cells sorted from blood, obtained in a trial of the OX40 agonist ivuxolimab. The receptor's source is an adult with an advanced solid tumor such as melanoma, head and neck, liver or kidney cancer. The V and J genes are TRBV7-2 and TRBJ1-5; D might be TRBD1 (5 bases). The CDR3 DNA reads TGTGCCAGCAGCTTAAACCCAGGGATTGGGCAGCCCCAGCATTTT. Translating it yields CASSLNPGIGQPQHF.